The clone carrying this TCR beta chain was seen a single time. The antigen is unknown. The germline V gene encodes CDR1 SEHNR and CDR2 FQNEAQ (reference sequence). The CDR3 is made up of 14 amino acids. The V end lost 0 bases, the J end lost 6 bases, and 6 bases lay between the germline ends. Sequencing was performed with immunoSEQ multiplex PCR; in TCRdb, only in-frame clones are kept and a portion is missing. The sample has 200,000 to 250,000 clones; around 94% are singletons. This specimen comes from a study of T cell responses to AZD1222 COVID-19 vaccine. Study-wide results and caveats: Possibly, clonal diversity was underestimated; donors were largely white British and included more females.

The TCR originated in an adult who received the MenACWY meningococcal vaccine as a control. The chain employs TRBV7-9 and TRBJ1-6; D gene uncertain. Here the sequenced sample was peripheral blood, taken 28 days after the second dose of the MenACWY control vaccine. The CDR3, as DNA: TGTGCCAGCAGCTTAGCCGTTCCTAATTCACCCCTCCACTTT. Protein product: CASSLAVPNSPLHF.